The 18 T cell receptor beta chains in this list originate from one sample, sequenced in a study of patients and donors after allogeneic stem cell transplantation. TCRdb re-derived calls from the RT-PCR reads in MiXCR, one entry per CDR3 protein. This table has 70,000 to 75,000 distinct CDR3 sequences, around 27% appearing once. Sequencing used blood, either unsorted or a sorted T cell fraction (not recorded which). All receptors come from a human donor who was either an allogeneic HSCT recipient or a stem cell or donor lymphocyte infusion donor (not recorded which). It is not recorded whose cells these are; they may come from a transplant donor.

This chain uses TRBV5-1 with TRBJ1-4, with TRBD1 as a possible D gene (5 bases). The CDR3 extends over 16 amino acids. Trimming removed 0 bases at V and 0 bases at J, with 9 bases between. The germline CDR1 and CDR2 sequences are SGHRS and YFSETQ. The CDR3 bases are TGCGCCAGCAGCTTGGGGACACGATCAACTAATGAAAAACTGTTTTTT. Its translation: CASSLGTRSTNEKLFF.

The CDR3 bases are TGTGCCAGCAGCCACTTGGGACAAGACTATGGCTACACCTTC. It encodes CASSHLGQDYGYTF. The chain carries TRBV3-1 and TRBJ1-2; possible D gene TRBD1, 6 bases. The CDR3 contains 14 residues. The germline gives CDR1 LGHDT, CDR2 YNNKEL (reference sequence). Trimming left V 3 bases short and J 3 bases short, with 11 bases between.

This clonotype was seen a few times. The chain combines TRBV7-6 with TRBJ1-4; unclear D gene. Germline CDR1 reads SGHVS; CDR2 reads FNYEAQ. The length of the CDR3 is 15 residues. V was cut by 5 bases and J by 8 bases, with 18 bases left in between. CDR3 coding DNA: TGTGCCAGCAGCCAAGGTGTCAGTCTAGAAGAAAAACTGTTTTTT. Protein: CASSQGVSLEEKLFF.

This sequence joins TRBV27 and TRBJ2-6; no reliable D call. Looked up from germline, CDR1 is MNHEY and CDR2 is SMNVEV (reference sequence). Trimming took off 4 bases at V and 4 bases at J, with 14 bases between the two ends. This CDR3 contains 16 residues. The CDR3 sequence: CASSSLALAGANVLTF. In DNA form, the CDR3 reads TGTGCCAGCAGTTCCTTGGCCCTCGCGGGGGCCAACGTCCTGACTTTC.

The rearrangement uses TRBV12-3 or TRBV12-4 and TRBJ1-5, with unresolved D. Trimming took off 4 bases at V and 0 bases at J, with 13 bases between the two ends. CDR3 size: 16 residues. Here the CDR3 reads CASSYNPGDSNQPQHF. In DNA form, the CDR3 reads TGTGCCAGCAGTTACAACCCGGGAGATAGCAATCAGCCCCAGCATTTT.

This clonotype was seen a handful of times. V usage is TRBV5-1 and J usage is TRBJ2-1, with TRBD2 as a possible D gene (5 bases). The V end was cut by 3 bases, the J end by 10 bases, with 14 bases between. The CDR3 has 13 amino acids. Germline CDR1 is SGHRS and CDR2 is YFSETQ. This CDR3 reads CASSSGPSGEQFF. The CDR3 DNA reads TGCGCCAGCAGCTCCGGGCCCTCGGGAGAGCAGTTCTTC.

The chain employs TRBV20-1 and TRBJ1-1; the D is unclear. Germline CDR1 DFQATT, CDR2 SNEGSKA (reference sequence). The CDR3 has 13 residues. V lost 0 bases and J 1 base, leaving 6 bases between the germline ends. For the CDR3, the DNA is TGCAGTGCTAGAGAATCTGCGAACACTGAAGCTTTCTTT. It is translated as CSARESANTEAFF.

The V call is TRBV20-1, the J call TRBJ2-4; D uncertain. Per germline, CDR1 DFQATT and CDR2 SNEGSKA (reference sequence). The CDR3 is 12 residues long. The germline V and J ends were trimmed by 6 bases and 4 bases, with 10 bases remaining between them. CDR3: CSAPEQKNIQYF. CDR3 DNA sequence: TGCAGTGCGCCGGAGCAAAAAAACATTCAGTACTTC.

This CDR3 reads CATILPRDRDNQPQHF. The CDR3 nucleotides read TGTGCCACCATTTTGCCCCGGGACAGGGACAATCAGCCCCAGCATTTT. V gene TRBV24-1 combines with J gene TRBJ1-5, with TRBD1 matching 9 bases. V was pared by 8 bases and J by 3 bases, with 10 bases of the junction left unmatched. From germline, CDR1 is KGHDR and CDR2 SFDVKD. The CDR3 is 16 amino acids.

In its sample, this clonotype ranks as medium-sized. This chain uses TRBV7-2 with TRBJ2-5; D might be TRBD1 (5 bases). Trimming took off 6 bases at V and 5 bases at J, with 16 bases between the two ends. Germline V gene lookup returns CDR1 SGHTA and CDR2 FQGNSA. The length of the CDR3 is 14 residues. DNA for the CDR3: TGTGCCAGCAGTTTTCAGGGAATTCTGGAGACCCAGTACTTC. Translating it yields CASSFQGILETQYF.

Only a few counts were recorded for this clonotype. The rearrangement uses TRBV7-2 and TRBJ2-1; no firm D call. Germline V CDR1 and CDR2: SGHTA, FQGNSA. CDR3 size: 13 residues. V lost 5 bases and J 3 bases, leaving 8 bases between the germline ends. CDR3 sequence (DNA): TGTGCCAGCAGCCCTCTCTACTACAATGAGCAGTTCTTC. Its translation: CASSPLYYNEQFF.

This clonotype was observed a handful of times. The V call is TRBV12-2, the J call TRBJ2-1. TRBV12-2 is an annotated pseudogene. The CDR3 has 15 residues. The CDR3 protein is CASRLLGGSYNEQFF. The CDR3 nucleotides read TGTGCAAGTCGCTTACTCGGGGGCTCCTACAATGAGCAGTTCTTC.

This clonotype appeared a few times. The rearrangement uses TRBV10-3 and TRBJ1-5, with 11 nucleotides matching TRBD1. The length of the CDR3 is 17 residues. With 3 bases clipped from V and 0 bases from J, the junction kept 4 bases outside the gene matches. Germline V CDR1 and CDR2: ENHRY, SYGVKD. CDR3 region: CAISDTDRGPSNQPQHF. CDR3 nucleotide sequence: TGTGCCATCAGTGACACGGACAGGGGGCCTAGCAATCAGCCCCAGCATTTT.

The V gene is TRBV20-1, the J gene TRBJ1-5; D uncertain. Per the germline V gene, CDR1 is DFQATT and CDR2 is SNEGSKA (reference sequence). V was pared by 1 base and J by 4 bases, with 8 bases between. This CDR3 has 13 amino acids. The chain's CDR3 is CSARGTMNQPQHF. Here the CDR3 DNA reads TGCAGTGCTAGAGGTACTATGAATCAGCCCCAGCATTTT.

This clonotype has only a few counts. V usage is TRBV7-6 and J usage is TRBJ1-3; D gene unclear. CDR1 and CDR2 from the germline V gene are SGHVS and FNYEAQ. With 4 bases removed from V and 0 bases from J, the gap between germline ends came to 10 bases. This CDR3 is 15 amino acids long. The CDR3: CASSSLQSSGNTIYF. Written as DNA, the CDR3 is TGTGCCAGCAGCTCCCTCCAGAGCTCTGGAAACACCATATATTTT.

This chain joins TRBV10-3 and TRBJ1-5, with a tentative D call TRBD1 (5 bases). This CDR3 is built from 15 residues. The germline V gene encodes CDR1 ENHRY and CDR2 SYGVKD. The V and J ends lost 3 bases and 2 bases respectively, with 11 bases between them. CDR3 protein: CAISDSDTRNQPQHF. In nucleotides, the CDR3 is TGTGCCATCAGTGACTCGGACACTCGCAATCAGCCCCAGCATTTT.

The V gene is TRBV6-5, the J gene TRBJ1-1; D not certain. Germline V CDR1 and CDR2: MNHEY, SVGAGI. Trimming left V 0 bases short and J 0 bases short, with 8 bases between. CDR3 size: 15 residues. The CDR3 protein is CASSYSAHMNTEAFF. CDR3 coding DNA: TGTGCCAGCAGTTACTCGGCACACATGAACACTGAAGCTTTCTTT.

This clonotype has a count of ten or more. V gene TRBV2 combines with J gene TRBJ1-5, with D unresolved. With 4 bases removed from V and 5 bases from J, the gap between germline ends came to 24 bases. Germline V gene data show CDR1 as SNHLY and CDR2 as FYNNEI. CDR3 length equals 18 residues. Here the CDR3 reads CASSAITVRRRGHQPQHF. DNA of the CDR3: TGTGCCAGCAGTGCTATAACAGTAAGGAGGCGCGGCCATCAGCCCCAGCATTTT.